This TCR beta chain was captured by sequencing in a study of blood T cell repertoires in COVID-19. Libraries were prepared by immunoSEQ multiplex PCR; TCRdb keeps only in-frame clonotypes and omits some of them. The table records 15,000 to 20,000 clones, more than 70% of them present only once. This clone has a handful of counts. The TCR sequence derives from a human donor in a cohort sampled during active COVID-19. The material sequenced was peripheral blood.

As DNA, the CDR3 is TGTGCCAGCAGCGTGGACAGGGGGACTGGAAACACCATATATTTT. Encoded protein: CASSVDRGTGNTIYF. The chain is built from TRBV2 and TRBJ1-3, with 10 bases lining up with TRBD1. V dropped 6 bases and J dropped 2; count of bases not matched to a gene: 4. Germline CDR1 SNHLY, CDR2 FYNNEI. The CDR3 runs 15 residues.